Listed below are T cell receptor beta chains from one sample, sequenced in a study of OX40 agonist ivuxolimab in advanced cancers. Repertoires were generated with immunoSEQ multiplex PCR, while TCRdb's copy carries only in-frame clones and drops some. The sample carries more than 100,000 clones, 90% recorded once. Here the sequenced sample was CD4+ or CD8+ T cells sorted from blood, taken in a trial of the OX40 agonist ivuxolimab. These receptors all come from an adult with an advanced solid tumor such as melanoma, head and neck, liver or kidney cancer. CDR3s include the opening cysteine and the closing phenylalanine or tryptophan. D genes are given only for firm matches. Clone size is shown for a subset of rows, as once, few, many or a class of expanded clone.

CASSLTSASSNEQFF TGTGCCAGTAGTTTGACTAGCGCTTCAAGCAATGAGCAGTTCTTC - TRBJ2-1 TRBV19 TRBD2
CASSLRSGFTDTQYF TGCGCCAGCAGCCTGCGAAGCGGATTCACAGATACGCAGTATTTT - TRBJ2-3 TRBV4-1 -
CASSDDRGVRRRTEAFF TGTGCCAGCAGTGATGACAGGGGGGTCCGTCGACGGACTGAAGCTTTCTTT - TRBJ1-1 TRBV28 TRBD1
CASRTGSTEAFF TGTGCCAGCAGGACAGGGAGCACTGAAGCTTTCTTT - TRBJ1-1 TRBV6-5 TRBD1
CASSPLQGSNQPQHF TGTGCCAGCTCACCACTACAGGGAAGCAATCAGCCCCAGCATTTT - TRBJ1-5 TRBV18 -
CASSPRLQGSGARGTEAFF TGTGCCAGCTCGCCGCGATTACAGGGGAGTGGGGCACGAGGGACTGAAGCTTTCTTT - TRBJ1-1 TRBV18 TRBD1
CASSLYPGTDSYEQYF TGCGCCAGCAGCTTGTACCCCGGGACGGATTCCTACGAGCAGTACTTC - TRBJ2-7 TRBV5-1 -
CASSLWGQGNTEAFF TGCGCCAGCAGCTTGTGGGGACAGGGAAACACTGAAGCTTTCTTT - TRBJ1-1 TRBV5-1 TRBD1
CASSILLTGAGEQYF TGTGCCAGTAGTATACTCTTGACAGGGGCAGGTGAGCAGTACTTC - TRBJ2-7 TRBV19 TRBD1
CASSLWGTGELFF TGTGCCAGCAGCTTATGGGGTACCGGGGAGCTGTTTTTT - TRBJ2-2 TRBV13 -
CATRLADSYEQYF TGTGCCACCCGACTAGCGGATTCCTACGAGCAGTACTTC - TRBJ2-7 TRBV6-1 TRBD2
CASSPGTANSPLHF TGTGCCAGTAGCCCCGGGACAGCCAATTCACCCCTCCACTTT - TRBJ1-6 TRBV19 TRBD1
CASSLFSWRDRATDTQYF TGTGCCAGCAGTTTATTTTCTTGGCGGGACAGAGCCACAGATACGCAGTATTTT - TRBJ2-3 TRBV28 -
CASSLGMWGSGNTIYF TGTGCCAGCAGCTTGGGCATGTGGGGCTCTGGAAACACCATATATTTT once TRBJ1-3 TRBV5-6 -
CASSFDRNTEAFF TGTGCCAGCAGCTTCGACAGAAACACTGAAGCTTTCTTT - TRBJ1-1 TRBV13 -
CASSYSLTSLQYF TGTGCCAGCAGTTACTCGTTAACTAGCTTGCAGTATTTT - TRBJ2-3 TRBV6-5 -
CASTSTVNGYTF TGTGCCAGCACTTCGACGGTGAATGGCTACACCTTC - TRBJ1-2 TRBV4-2 -
CASSLEGAEQYF TGTGCCAGCAGCTTAGAAGGGGCCGAGCAGTACTTC - TRBJ2-7 TRBV11-2 -
CASSPSGAGSGNTIYF TGTGCCAGCTCACCCTCGGGGGCTGGGTCTGGAAACACCATATATTTT once TRBJ1-3 TRBV18 -
CASSQGLPGGGTEAFF TGTGCCAGCAGCCAGGGGCTCCCAGGTGGGGGCACTGAAGCTTTCTTT - TRBJ1-1 TRBV7-9 -
CASSGRLAGGYEQYF TGTGCCAGCAGTGGTAGACTAGCGGGAGGCTACGAGCAGTACTTC - TRBJ2-7 TRBV27 TRBD2
CASSYVGSGTEAFF TGTGCCAGCAGTTACGTAGGTTCGGGCACTGAAGCTTTCTTT - TRBJ1-1 TRBV6-6 -
CASSFYRTTNEKLFF TGTGCCAGCAGCTTTTACAGAACAACTAATGAAAAACTGTTTTTT - TRBJ1-4 TRBV7-2 -
CASSLQGTGVGPRVGELFF TGTGCCAGCAGTTTACAGGGGACAGGGGTCGGACCTAGGGTCGGGGAGCTGTTTTTT - TRBJ2-2 TRBV27 TRBD1
CASRPNGGIRSGELFF TGTGCCAGCAGACCCAATGGCGGAATTCGGTCCGGGGAGCTGTTTTTT - TRBJ2-2 TRBV7-2 -
CAGSDRGRNSSGNTIYF TGTGCTGGATCAGACAGGGGTCGAAATAGCTCTGGAAACACCATATATTTT - TRBJ1-3 TRBV28 TRBD1
CASSSRGPQREFF TGTGCCAGCAGCTCCCGAGGCCCCCAGCGCGAGTTCTTC - TRBJ2-1 TRBV7-9 -
CASSTPPGLLVHEQYF TGCGCCAGCAGCACCCCCCCGGGCCTCCTTGTACACGAGCAGTACTTC once TRBJ2-7 TRBV10-2 -
CASSPRGGVDEKLFF TGTGCCAGCAGCCCCCGAGGAGGGGTCGATGAAAAACTGTTTTTT - TRBJ1-4 TRBV9 -
CASTRTDNTEAFF TGTGCCAGCACCAGGACAGACAACACTGAAGCTTTCTTT - TRBJ1-1 TRBV6-6 -
CASSIVNSGGGELFF TGTGCCAGTAGTATAGTAAATAGCGGAGGCGGGGAGCTGTTTTTT - TRBJ2-2 TRBV19 -
CASSYQGFGNTIYF TGTGCCAGCAGTTACCAGGGGTTTGGAAACACCATATATTTT - TRBJ1-3 TRBV6-5 -
CAISDRGVNYNEQFF TGTGCCATCAGTGACCGGGGGGTGAACTACAATGAGCAGTTCTTC - TRBJ2-1 TRBV10-3 TRBD2
CASSLPASGRYNEQFF TGTGCCAGCAGTCTACCCGCTAGCGGGAGGTACAATGAGCAGTTCTTC - TRBJ2-1 TRBV28 TRBD2